This T cell receptor (beta chain) emerged from a study of long-term antiretroviral therapy in people with HIV. Trimming cost V 5 bases and J 2 bases, with 15 bases left between them. CDR1 and CDR2 (germline): SGHVS, FQNEAQ. The length of the CDR3 is 15 residues. With survey level as its setting, the immunoSEQ assay was v3.0. Method: immunoSEQ multiplex PCR; TCRdb's copy keeps in-frame clones and lacks some. The repertoire has tens of thousands of clones, 65% to 90% of them found once; the top ten carry 10% to 15%. The TCR comes from a man aged 18 to 29 with HIV. Sequences were derived from unsorted PBMCs, sampled 0.3 years after starting antiretroviral therapy. V usage is TRBV7-8 and J usage is TRBJ1-1; a possible D gene is TRBD1 (6 bases). CDR3 in amino acids: CASSGGLEGNTEAFF. The CDR3 nucleotides are TGTGCCAGCAGCGGGGGCCTTGAAGGTAACACTGAAGCTTTCTTT.